These 18 T cell receptor beta chains were all obtained from the same sample, sequenced in a study of tumor-infiltrating lymphocytes in localized non-small cell lung cancer. Profiling relied on immunoSEQ multiplex PCR, and the TCRdb table lists in-frame clones only, not all of them. This sample yields 9,500 to 12,000 clones, of which 80% to 85% are seen a single time; around 7.9% belongs to the top ten. Sequencing was performed on lung tumor tissue. Source of these receptors: a human donor with non-small cell lung cancer.

The chain employs TRBV5-1 and TRBJ2-6; 8 bases are a match to TRBD2. The V gene's germline CDR1 is SGHRS and CDR2 YFSETQ. The J segment lost 2 bases and the V segment lost 9 bases, leaving 10 bases of the junction unmatched. The CDR3 runs 16 residues. The CDR3 nucleotides read TGCGCCACCTCAGCGGGAGACCTTACTGGGGCCAACGTCCTGACTTTC. Translating gives CATSAGDLTGANVLTF.

The chain links TRBV28 to TRBJ1-1; TRBD1 is a possible D gene (5 bases). The V gene's germline CDR1 is MDHEN and CDR2 SYDVKM. Trimming removed 5 bases from V and 4 bases from J, with 14 bases in between. The CDR3 length is 14 residues. Written as DNA, the CDR3 is TGTGCCAGCAGTCCGGCTTGGGGGTTCACTGAAGCTTTCTTT. It codes for CASSPAWGFTEAFF.

The genes are TRBV5-1 and TRBJ2-5; 10 positions agree with TRBD2. J gave up 2 bases and V 7 bases, and 8 bases lay outside the gene matches. CDR3 length equals 15 residues. From germline, CDR1 is SGHRS and CDR2 YFSETQ. CDR3: CASRLLAGAQETQYF. CDR3 in DNA: TGCGCCAGCCGCCTCCTAGCGGGGGCTCAAGAGACCCAGTACTTC.

V and J are TRBV19 and TRBJ2-3; unclear D gene. The V gene's germline CDR1 is LNHDA and CDR2 SQIVND (reference sequence). CDR3 length: 13 residues. The V end lost 0 bases, the J end lost 6 bases, and 7 bases lay between the germline ends. The CDR3 loop reads CASSIEGLDTQYF. The CDR3 nucleotides read TGTGCCAGTAGTATAGAGGGCCTTGATACGCAGTATTTT. Using reference TRBV19 and TRBJ2-3 for the parts outside the CDR3, the full variable domain is DGGITQSPKYLFRKEGQNVTLSCEQNLNHDAMYWYRQDPGQGLRLIYYSQIVNDFQKGDIAEGYSVSREKKESFPLTVTSAQKNPTAFYLCASSIEGLDTQYFGPGTRLTVL.

Worth noting for this clone: Additional DNA sequences in this sample encode the identical CDR3. The chain joins TRBV4-3 to TRBJ1-5; possibly TRBD1 for D (6 bases). V dropped 1 base and J dropped 7 bases, with 11 bases sitting between them. The CDR3 spans 14 residues. CDR1 and CDR2 from the germline V gene are LGHNA and YSLEER. Here the CDR3 reads CASSQGGLGQPQHF. The CDR3 bases are TGCGCCAGCAGCCAAGGGGGGCTGGGGCAGCCCCAGCATTTT.

The chain employs TRBV30 and TRBJ1-1; a possible D gene is TRBD1 (5 bases). This CDR3 spans 14 amino acids. Germline assignment: CDR1 GTSNPN and CDR2 SVGIG (reference sequence). Trimming cost V 3 bases and J 4 bases, with 15 bases left between them. DNA of the CDR3: TGTGCCTGGAGCCTGGACAAAGCGATCACTGAAGCTTTCTTT. This encodes CAWSLDKAITEAFF.

The chain carries TRBV6-5 and TRBJ2-7; TRBD1 agrees at 8 bases. V trimming: 10 bases; J trimming: 1 base; junction bases outside the gene matches: 12. The CDR3 totals 15 residues. Looked up from germline, CDR1 is MNHEY and CDR2 is SVGAGI. In DNA, the CDR3 is TGTGCCACCTCTCGCCAGGGACAGGCTTCCTACGAGCAGTACTTC. Translation gives CATSRQGQASYEQYF.

This clone was observed a single time. CDR3 sequence (DNA): TGCAGCGTTGAAGATCTTCGTAGGGAAGGCTACACCTTC. Protein product: CSVEDLRREGYTF. This sequence joins TRBV29-1 and TRBJ1-2; D is ambiguous. The CDR3 totals 13 residues. The germline V gene encodes CDR1 SQVTM and CDR2 ANQGSEA. The V and J ends lost 0 bases and 8 bases respectively, with 13 bases between them.

This chain joins TRBV7-3 and TRBJ2-1; D remains ambiguous. Deletions cut 4 bases from V and 10 bases from J, with 14 bases between. From germline, CDR1 is SGHTA and CDR2 FQGTGA. The CDR3 extends over 13 amino acids. The CDR3 DNA sequence: TGTGCCAGCAGCTCCCAGGCGGTCACGGAGCAGTTCTTC. Translating it yields CASSSQAVTEQFF. The full variable domain, its missing parts supplied by reference TRBV7-3 and TRBJ2-1, is GAGVSQTPSNKVTEKGKYVELRCDPISGHTALYWYRQSLGQGPEFLIYFQGTGAADDSGLPNDRFFAVRPEGSVSTLKIQRTERGDSAVYLCASSSQAVTEQFFGPGTRLTVL.

The chain links TRBV5-3 to TRBJ1-5; D is perhaps TRBD1 (6 bases). TRBV5-3 is annotated as an ORF whose role is uncertain. The CDR3 contains 13 residues. The V end was cut by 8 bases, the J end by 5 bases, with 14 bases between. The CDR3 bases are TGTGCCAGCAGCCTACAGGGTCATCAGCCCCAGCATTTT. Translation: CASSLQGHQPQHF.

The chain links TRBV11-2 to TRBJ2-1; D might be TRBD1 (6 bases). Germline V gene lookup returns CDR1 SGHAT and CDR2 FQNNGV. V dropped 8 bases and J dropped 1 base, with 9 bases sitting between them. This CDR3 has 13 amino acids. CDR3 sequence: CASATGSYNEQFF. The DNA of the CDR3 is TGTGCCAGCGCCACAGGGTCCTACAATGAGCAGTTCTTC.

This chain joins TRBV7-8 and TRBJ2-5, with D possibly matching TRBD2 (5 bases). V shed 4 bases and J shed 5 bases, with 17 bases lying between them. The CDR3 sequence is 15 residues long. Germline values: CDR1 SGHVS, CDR2 FQNEAQ. CDR3 sequence (DNA): TGTGCCAGCAGCTCCAACCCCGGGGTCTGGGAGACCCAGTACTTC. Amino acids: CASSSNPGVWETQYF. Combining the CDR3 with reference TRBV7-8 and TRBJ2-5 gives the whole variable domain GAGVSQSPRYKVAKRGQDVALRCDPISGHVSLFWYQQALGQGPEFLTYFQNEAQLDKSGLPSDRFFAERPEGSVSTLKIQRTQQEDSAVYLCASSSNPGVWETQYFGPGTRLLVL.

The chain employs TRBV19 and TRBJ2-1, with TRBD1 matching over 10 bases. Trimming at V came to 5 bases and at J to 5 bases, leaving 3 bases not matched to a gene. Germline V gene sequence: CDR1 LNHDA, CDR2 SQIVND (reference sequence). The length of the CDR3 is 14 residues. In nucleotides, the CDR3 is TGTGCCAGTAGTGACGGGACAGGGGACAATGAGCAGTTCTTC. Residues: CASSDGTGDNEQFF.

This chain links TRBV5-4 with TRBJ2-7; D remains ambiguous. The length of the CDR3 is 15 residues. The germline V gene encodes CDR1 SGHNT and CDR2 YYREEE (reference sequence). Trimming stripped 2 bases from V and 5 bases from J, with 17 bases between. CDR3 amino acids: CASSFRADLLDEQYF. CDR3 in DNA: TGTGCCAGCAGCTTTCGCGCGGACCTCCTGGACGAGCAGTACTTC.

The CDR3 reads CASSMEVGANVLTF. CDR3 bases: TGCGCCAGCAGCATGGAGGTCGGGGCCAACGTCCTGACTTTC. V usage is TRBV5-1 and J usage is TRBJ2-6, with D perhaps matching TRBD2 (5 bases). Germline V lookup: CDR1 SGHRS, CDR2 YFSETQ. The CDR3 is 14 residues long. Trimming stripped 4 bases from V and 4 bases from J, with 9 bases between.

This chain uses TRBV27 with TRBJ2-3; D call uncertain. V lost 4 bases and J lost 6, with 14 bases in between. The CDR3 has 14 amino acids. Germline V lookup: CDR1 MNHEY, CDR2 SMNVEV (reference sequence). Written as DNA, the CDR3 is TGTGCCAGCAGTTCCACAACTTCCAGGGATACGCAGTATTTT. Encoded protein: CASSSTTSRDTQYF.

V usage is TRBV29-1 and J usage is TRBJ2-3; D ambiguous. Germline V gives CDR1 SQVTM, CDR2 ANQGSEA. This CDR3 region has 13 residues. V was cut by 4 bases and J by 6 bases, with 14 bases left in between. CDR3 sequence (DNA): TGCAGCGTTGTGGACCAGTGGTCGGATACGCAGTATTTT. Its translation is CSVVDQWSDTQYF.

The DNA of the CDR3 is TGTGCCAGCAGTTGGGACAGGGGGCGTTTGGGCACTGAAGCTTTCTTT. Its protein is CASSWDRGRLGTEAFF. V gene TRBV28 combines with J gene TRBJ1-1, with 12 nucleotides matching TRBD1. The V segment lost 4 bases and the J segment 4 bases; nucleotides outside the gene matches: 7. The CDR3 spans 16 residues. In germline, CDR1 is MDHEN, CDR2 SYDVKM.